One sample yielded the 27 T cell receptor beta chains listed below, sequenced in a study of human T cells and chemical hapten exposure. TCRdb analysed the RACE reads with MiXCR anew, one entry per CDR3 protein. The sample has under 90,000 distinct CDR3 sequences, around 7.9% seen once. Stated time point: patch test 2, 6 weeks after DPC sensitization. As to treatment: therapeutic diphenylcyclopropenone sensitization with weekly scalp DPC. This specimen was whole blood, taken in connection with sensitization to the hapten diphenylcyclopropenone (DPC). The origin of the receptors is a woman between 45 and 60 years old with alopecia areata. Some clones in this sample may be carry-over from other donors' samples.

This clonotype was counted only a few times. The genes are TRBV7-9 and TRBJ2-1; no reliable D call. The CDR3 loop spans 13 amino acids. Looked up from germline, CDR1 is SEHNR and CDR2 is FQNEAQ (reference sequence). The V end was cut by 5 bases, the J end by 5 bases, with 10 bases between. CDR3 coding DNA: TGTGCCAGCAGCGTGGGCATGGACAATGAGCAGTTCTTC. Amino acid sequence: CASSVGMDNEQFF.

This clonotype was observed a handful of times. V usage is TRBV4-2 and J usage is TRBJ1-3; 10 bases line up with TRBD1. CDR3 size: 14 residues. In germline, CDR1 is LGHNA, CDR2 YNFKEQ. Germline trimming cut 0 bases from V and 8 bases from J; bases unmatched to any gene: 1. CDR3 DNA: TGTGCCAGCAGCCAAGATGGACAGGGGGACACCATATATTTT. Its protein is CASSQDGQGDTIYF.

This clonotype was seen more than once but under ten times. The chain joins TRBV7-9 to TRBJ1-2; no reliable D call. CDR3 length equals 14 residues. Trimming stripped 3 bases from V and 0 bases from J, with 8 bases between. The germline V gene encodes CDR1 SEHNR and CDR2 FQNEAQ (reference sequence). CDR3 in DNA: TGTGCCAGCAGCTTGGCAGGAGCTAACTATGGCTACACCTTC. It specifies CASSLAGANYGYTF.

This clonotype has only a few counts. This rearrangement joins TRBV20-1 to TRBJ2-3, with 8 nucleotides matching TRBD1. CDR1 is DFQATT and CDR2 is SNEGSKA in the germline V gene (reference sequence). V gave up 1 base and J gave up 0 bases; unmatched junction bases: 6. This CDR3 is 16 amino acids long. CDR3 region: CSARAPGGASTDTQYF. Here the CDR3 DNA reads TGCAGTGCTAGAGCCCCAGGGGGCGCGAGCACAGATACGCAGTATTTT.

Comment on this clonotype: Germline is not matched at one junction end, which may reflect a read error. The J gene is TRBJ2-2, the V gene TRBV12-3 or TRBV12-4; D call uncertain. The CDR3 consists of 14 residues. CDR3 coding DNA: TGTGCCAACAGTTTTGGGCCGGGTTCCGGGGAGCTGTTTTTT. Protein sequence: CANSFGPGSGELFF.

This clonotype appeared a few times. This chain joins TRBV12-3 or TRBV12-4 and TRBJ2-1, with 11 bases aligning to TRBD2. The CDR3 totals 15 residues. V shed 0 bases and J 10 bases; nucleotides not matched to a gene: 5. Here the CDR3 DNA reads TGTGCCAGCAGTTTAGCGCTAGCGGGGGGAGGGGAGCAGTTCTTC. Its translation is CASSLALAGGGEQFF.

Many counts were recorded for this clonotype. As DNA, the CDR3 is TGTGCCAGCAGGACACAGGGGGCGTTGGGGCAGCCCCAGCATTTT. It encodes CASRTQGALGQPQHF. The chain carries TRBV27 and TRBJ1-5, with TRBD1 matching over 9 bases. Germline V gives CDR1 MNHEY, CDR2 SMNVEV (reference sequence). The V and J ends lost 6 bases and 7 bases, in that order; junction bases with no gene match: 10. CDR3 size: 15 residues.

In its sample, this clonotype was seen a few times. The chain recombines TRBV7-2 with TRBJ2-1; 7 bases agree with TRBD2. This CDR3 is 15 amino acids long. The ends lost 4 bases at V and 6 bases at J; junction bases unmatched: 9. Per the germline V gene, CDR1 is SGHTA and CDR2 is FQGNSA. CDR3 sequence reads: CASSSRLAPGNEQFF. CDR3 nucleotide sequence: TGTGCCAGCAGCTCCCGACTAGCCCCTGGCAATGAGCAGTTCTTC.

This clonotype has only a few counts. The chain recombines TRBV5-6 with TRBJ2-3; possibly TRBD2 for D (7 bases). Trimming removed 7 bases from V and 0 bases from J, with 18 bases in between. The CDR3 has 16 residues. Germline CDR1 is SGHDT and CDR2 is YYEEEE. Here the CDR3 DNA reads TGTGCCAGCGGGGGGGGGGCTACTTCTAGCACAGATACGCAGTATTTT. Translated: CASGGGATSSTDTQYF.

This clonotype was observed a handful of times. The chain is built from TRBV18 and TRBJ1-2, with 10 bases aligning to TRBD1. The germline V gene encodes CDR1 KGHSH and CDR2 LQKENI. The CDR3 contains 15 residues. Trimming removed 3 bases from V and 2 bases from J; junction bases left unmatched: 3. CDR3 in DNA: TGTGCCAGCTCACCCGGACAGGGGGGCAACTATGGCTACACCTTC. This sequence encodes CASSPGQGGNYGYTF.

This clonotype was seen repeatedly, ten times or more. This chain connects TRBV29-1 to TRBJ2-1, with D possibly being TRBD2 (6 bases). There are 15 residues in the CDR3. Germline CDR1 reads SQVTM; CDR2 reads ANQGSEA. The V gene lost 1 base and the J gene lost 0 bases, with 10 bases spanning the gap. DNA of the CDR3: TGCAGCGTTGAAGGGACTAAGAGCTCCTACAATGAGCAGTTCTTC. It encodes CSVEGTKSSYNEQFF.

The sample holds a few counts of this clonotype. The chain employs TRBV9 and TRBJ2-1; 7 nucleotides line up with TRBD2. CDR3 length: 15 amino acids. Germline CDR1 SGDLS, CDR2 YYNGEE. The junction had 7 bases not matched to a gene; V was cut back by 0 bases and J by 7 bases. The chain's CDR3 is CASSVGTAGGNEQFF. In nucleotides, the CDR3 is TGTGCCAGCAGCGTAGGGACGGCCGGGGGGAATGAGCAGTTCTTC.

This chain uses TRBV6-1 with TRBJ1-1; weak D call: TRBD1 (5 bases). Trimming removed 8 bases from V and 2 bases from J, with 15 bases in between. Germline lookup yields CDR1 MNHNS and CDR2 SASEGT. The CDR3 loop spans 14 amino acids. The CDR3 bases are TGTGCCAGCCTTCCGGGGGGGATTAACACTGAAGCTTTCTTT. It translates to CASLPGGINTEAFF.

The chain has TRBV4-1 and TRBJ2-7; D gene ambiguous. Deletions cut 4 bases from V and 0 bases from J, with 16 bases between. The CDR3 is 16 amino acids. Per germline, CDR1 MGHRA and CDR2 YSYEKL. CDR3 in amino acids: CASSLSLTTNSYEQYF. CDR3 nucleotide sequence: TGCGCCAGCAGCCTATCACTTACTACGAACTCCTACGAGCAGTACTTC.

This clonotype was picked up many times. The chain links TRBV6-2 or TRBV6-3 to TRBJ1-1; D remains ambiguous. CDR3 length: 12 residues. With 5 bases removed from V and 1 base from J, the gap between germline ends came to 5 bases. The germline gives CDR1 MNHEY, CDR2 SVGEGT. The CDR3 loop is CASSHPNTEAFF. DNA for the CDR3: TGTGCCAGCAGTCACCCGAACACTGAAGCTTTCTTT.

The sample holds a few counts of this clonotype. For the CDR3, the DNA is TGTGCCAGCAGTTTTGGGGACAGGGGGAACACTGAAGCTTTCTTT. Amino acid sequence: CASSFGDRGNTEAFF. The chain recombines TRBV12-3 or TRBV12-4 with TRBJ1-1; TRBD1 aligns across 10 bases. The ends lost 3 bases at V and 1 base at J; junction bases unmatched: 2. The CDR3 totals 15 residues.

This sequence joins TRBV20-1 and TRBJ2-5; D may be TRBD1 (5 bases). Trimming removed 3 bases from V and 3 bases from J, with 8 bases in between. The CDR3 is made up of 12 amino acids. CDR1 is DFQATT, CDR2 SNEGSKA, per germline (reference sequence). CDR3 protein: CSARGQEETQYF. CDR3 coding DNA: TGCAGTGCTAGGGGGCAGGAAGAGACCCAGTACTTC.

This clonotype turned up a few times. The chain joins TRBV5-1 to TRBJ2-3; no reliable D call. V was cut by 3 bases and J by 4 bases, with 12 bases left in between. CDR1 and CDR2 (germline): SGHRS, YFSETQ. The CDR3 runs 14 residues. The CDR3 DNA follows: TGCGCCAGCAGCTCCCCCGGCAGCCCAGATACGCAGTATTTT. It encodes CASSSPGSPDTQYF.

CDR3 sequence (DNA): TGTGCCAGCAGCCAGGGTGGACAGGCGAACACTGAAGCTTTCTTT. Protein: CASSQGGQANTEAFF. The rearrangement joins TRBV3-1 to TRBJ1-1, with 7 bases matching TRBD1. There are 15 residues in the CDR3. Germline V gives CDR1 LGHDT, CDR2 YNNKEL (reference sequence). Trimming took 3 bases from V and 1 from J; bases not matched to a gene: 5. The full variable domain, rest sourced from reference TRBV3-1 and TRBJ1-1, is DTAVSQTPKYLVTQMGNDKSIKCEQNLGHDTMYWYKQDSKKFLKIMFSYNNKELIINETVPNRFSPKSPDKAHLNLHINSLELGDSAVYFCASSQGGQANTEAFFGQGTRLTVV.

The chain employs TRBV7-2 and TRBJ2-4; D unresolved. V was trimmed by 3 bases and J by 0 bases, leaving 6 bases between them. The CDR3 covers 14 residues. The germline gives CDR1 SGHTA, CDR2 FQGNSA. The CDR3 loop is CASSLALAKNIQYF. CDR3 coding DNA: TGTGCCAGCAGCTTGGCCTTAGCCAAAAACATTCAGTACTTC. Full variable domain (missing parts from reference TRBV7-2 and TRBJ2-4): GAGVSQSPSNKVTEKGKDVELRCDPISGHTALYWYRQSLGQGLEFLIYFQGNSAPDKSGLPSDRFSAERTGGSVSTLTIQRTQQEDSAVYLCASSLALAKNIQYFGAGTRLSVL.

The V gene is TRBV5-1, the J gene TRBJ2-7, with D possibly being TRBD2 (6 bases). CDR3 length equals 13 residues. Trimming took off 5 bases at V and 2 bases at J, with 11 bases between the two ends. The germline CDR1 and CDR2 sequences are SGHRS and YFSETQ. CDR3 protein: CASSPAGTYEQYF. CDR3 sequence (DNA): TGCGCCAGCAGTCCAGCGGGCACCTACGAGCAGTACTTC.

CDR3 loop: CSVTNGSPSLPYNEQFF. CDR3 in DNA: TGCAGCGTTACGAACGGGAGCCCCTCCCTTCCCTACAATGAGCAGTTCTTC. The chain combines TRBV29-1 with TRBJ2-1; a weak D match, TRBD2 (6 bases). Germline-derived CDR1 and CDR2 are SQVTM and ANQGSEA. There are 17 residues in the CDR3. The germline V and J ends were trimmed by 5 bases and 2 bases, with 22 bases remaining between them.

This clonotype came up many times. The chain uses TRBV5-1 and TRBJ1-1, with 12 bases identical to TRBD1. V trimming: 4 bases; J trimming: 0 bases; junction bases outside the gene matches: 10. In germline, CDR1 is SGHRS, CDR2 YFSETQ. The CDR3 runs 18 residues. The CDR3 loop is CASSPGLGQGAMNTEAFF. In nucleotides, the CDR3 is TGCGCCAGCAGCCCTGGTCTGGGACAGGGGGCGATGAACACTGAAGCTTTCTTT.

The table lists this clonotype with a few counts. V gene TRBV28 combines with J gene TRBJ1-3; D may be TRBD1 (6 bases). V lost 6 bases to trimming and J lost 5 bases, with 17 bases between them. CDR1 MDHEN and CDR2 SYDVKM come from the germline V gene. CDR3 length: 15 amino acids. The CDR3 sequence is CASSLNTGRRNTIYF. CDR3 DNA sequence: TGTGCCAGCAGCCTAAACACAGGGCGGAGAAACACCATATATTTT.

J is TRBJ1-4 and V is TRBV12-3 or TRBV12-4, with D unresolved. The V and J ends lost 6 bases and 10 bases respectively, with 12 bases between them. This CDR3 has 12 residues. The CDR3 nucleotides read TGTGCCAGCAGGGAATCCGGAGGAAAACTGTTTTTT. Residues: CASRESGGKLFF.

In its sample, this clonotype was seen a few times. The chain joins TRBV29-1 to TRBJ2-5; maybe TRBD2 (6 bases). The CDR3 is made up of 15 amino acids. Trimming removed 0 bases from V and 5 bases from J, with 16 bases in between. Germline CDR1 and CDR2: SQVTM and ANQGSEA. CDR3 protein: CSVEDIREARETQYF. The CDR3 nucleotides are TGCAGCGTTGAAGACATCAGGGAGGCCAGGGAGACCCAGTACTTC. Full variable domain (outside the CDR3, taken from reference TRBV29-1 and TRBJ2-5): SAVISQKPSRDICQRGTSLTIQCQVDSQVTMMFWYRQQPGQSLTLIATANQGSEATYESGFVIDKFPISRPNLTFSTLTVSNMSPEDSSIYLCSVEDIREARETQYFGPGTRLLVL.

In its sample, this clonotype was seen many times. CDR3 loop: CASSPRTGINTEAFF. CDR3 in DNA: TGTGCCAGCAGCCCCCGGACAGGGATTAACACTGAAGCTTTCTTT. V gene TRBV9 combines with J gene TRBJ1-1, with 8 bases identical to TRBD1. Germline lookup yields CDR1 SGDLS and CDR2 YYNGEE. J was trimmed by 2 bases and V by 4 bases; bases with no gene match: 7. The CDR3 is 15 residues long.